The source of this T cell receptor beta chain is a study of Graves' ophthalmopathy and Graves' hyperthyroidism. Diagnostic conclusions were grounded in clinical symptoms, serum thyroxine, TRAb, thyroid ultrasound and orbital computed tomography. Many counts were recorded for this clonotype. As yet, its antigen is unknown. The authors amplified TCR beta CDR3 regions, and they did so from RNA transcripts for repertoire sequencing. The first-round RT-PCR employed HTBI primers together with the Qiagen OneStep RT-PCR kit. A multiplex PCR was then performed as the second round. In TCRdb, the multiplex PCR reads were re-called with MiXCR into one record per CDR3 protein. Among 680,000 or so distinct CDR3 sequences, 22% were seen once, and the ten largest hold 7.1%. Germline V lookup: CDR1 SGHRS, CDR2 YFSETQ. This CDR3 is built from 15 residues. The V and J ends lost 0 bases and 3 bases, in that order; junction bases with no gene match: 2.

Study-wide findings and caveats: Ophthalmopathy progression was predicted with 55% to 71% sensitivity and about 72% specificity. Detection in blood was also observed for most expanded thyroid clonotypes above 0.001 frequency.

The receptor comes from a woman between 18 and 30 years old with stable Graves' hyperthyroidism. Some clones in this sample may be carry-over from other donors' samples. The chain employs TRBV5-1 and TRBJ2-5; 10 bases map to TRBD1. The specimen was peripheral blood. The CDR3 DNA follows: TGCGCCAGCAGCTTGGGACAGGGGGCCGAAGAGACCCAGTACTTC. Translating it yields CASSLGQGAEETQYF.